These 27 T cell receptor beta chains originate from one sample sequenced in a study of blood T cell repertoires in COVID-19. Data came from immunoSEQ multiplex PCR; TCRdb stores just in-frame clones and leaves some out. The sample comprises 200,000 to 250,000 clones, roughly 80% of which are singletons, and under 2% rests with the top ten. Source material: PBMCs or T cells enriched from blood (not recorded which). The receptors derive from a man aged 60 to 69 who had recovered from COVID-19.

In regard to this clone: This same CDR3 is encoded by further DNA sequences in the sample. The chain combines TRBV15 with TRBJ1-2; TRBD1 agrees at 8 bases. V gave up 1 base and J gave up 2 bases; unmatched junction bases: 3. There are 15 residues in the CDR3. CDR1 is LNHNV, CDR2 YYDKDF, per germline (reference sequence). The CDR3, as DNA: TGTGCCACCAGCAGAGCAGGACAGGGAAACTATGGCTACACCTTC. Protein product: CATSRAGQGNYGYTF.

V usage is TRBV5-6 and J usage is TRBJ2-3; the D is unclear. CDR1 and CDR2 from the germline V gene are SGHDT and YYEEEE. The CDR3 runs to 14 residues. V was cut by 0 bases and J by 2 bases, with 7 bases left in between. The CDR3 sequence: CASSLVSYTDTQYF. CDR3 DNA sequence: TGTGCCAGCAGCTTGGTCTCCTACACAGATACGCAGTATTTT. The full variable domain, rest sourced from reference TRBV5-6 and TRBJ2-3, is DAGVTQSPTHLIKTRGQQVTLRCSPKSGHDTVSWYQQALGQGPQFIFQYYEEEERQRGNFPDRFSGHQFPNYSSELNVNALLLGDSALYLCASSLVSYTDTQYFGPGTRLTVL.

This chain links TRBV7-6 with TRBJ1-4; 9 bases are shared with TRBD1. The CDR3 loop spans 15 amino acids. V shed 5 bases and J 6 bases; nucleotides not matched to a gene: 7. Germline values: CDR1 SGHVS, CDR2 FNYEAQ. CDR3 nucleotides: TGTGCCAGCAGCGCCCGGGACAGGGAATATGAAAAACTGTTTTTT. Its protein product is CASSARDREYEKLFF.

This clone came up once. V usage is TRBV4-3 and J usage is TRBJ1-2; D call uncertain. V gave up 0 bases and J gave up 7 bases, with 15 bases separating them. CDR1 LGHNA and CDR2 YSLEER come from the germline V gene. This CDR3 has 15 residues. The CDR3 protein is CASSQDLAGAGGYTF. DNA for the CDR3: TGCGCCAGCAGCCAAGATCTAGCGGGCGCCGGTGGCTACACCTTC.

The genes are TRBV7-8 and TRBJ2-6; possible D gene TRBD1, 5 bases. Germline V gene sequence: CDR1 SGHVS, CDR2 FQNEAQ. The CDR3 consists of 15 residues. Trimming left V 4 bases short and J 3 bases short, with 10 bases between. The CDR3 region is CASSSTGLGANVLTF. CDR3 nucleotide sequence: TGTGCCAGCAGCTCAACAGGTCTTGGGGCCAACGTCCTGACTTTC. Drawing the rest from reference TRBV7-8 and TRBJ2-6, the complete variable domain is GAGVSQSPRYKVAKRGQDVALRCDPISGHVSLFWYQQALGQGPEFLTYFQNEAQLDKSGLPSDRFFAERPEGSVSTLKIQRTQQEDSAVYLCASSSTGLGANVLTFGAGSRLTVL.

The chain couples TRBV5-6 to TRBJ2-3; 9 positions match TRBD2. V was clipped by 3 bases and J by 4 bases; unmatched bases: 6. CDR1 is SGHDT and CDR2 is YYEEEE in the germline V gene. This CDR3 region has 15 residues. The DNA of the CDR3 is TGTGCCAGCAGCTCCCAGGCGGGGGGGTCAGATACGCAGTATTTT. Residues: CASSSQAGGSDTQYF.

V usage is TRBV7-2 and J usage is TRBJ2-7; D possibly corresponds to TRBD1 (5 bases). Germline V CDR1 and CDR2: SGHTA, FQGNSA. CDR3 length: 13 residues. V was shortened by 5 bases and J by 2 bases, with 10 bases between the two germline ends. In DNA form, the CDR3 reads TGTGCCAGCAGCCCGACAGTTACCTACGAGCAGTACTTC. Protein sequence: CASSPTVTYEQYF. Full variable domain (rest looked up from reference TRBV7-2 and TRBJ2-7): GAGVSQSPSNKVTEKGKDVELRCDPISGHTALYWYRQSLGQGLEFLIYFQGNSAPDKSGLPSDRFSAERTGGSVSTLTIQRTQQEDSAVYLCASSPTVTYEQYFGPGTRLTVT.

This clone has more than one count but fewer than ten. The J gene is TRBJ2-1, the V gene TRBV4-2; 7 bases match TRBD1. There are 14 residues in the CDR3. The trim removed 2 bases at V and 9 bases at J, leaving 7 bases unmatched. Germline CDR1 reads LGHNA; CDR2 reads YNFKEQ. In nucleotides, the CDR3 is TGTGCCAGCAGCCAATTTGGACAGGTAATTGAGCAGTTCTTC. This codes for CASSQFGQVIEQFF.

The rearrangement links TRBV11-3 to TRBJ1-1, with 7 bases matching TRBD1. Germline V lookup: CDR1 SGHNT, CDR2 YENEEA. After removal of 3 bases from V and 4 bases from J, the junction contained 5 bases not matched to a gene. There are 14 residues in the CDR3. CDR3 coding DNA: TGTGCCAGCAGCTTGGGTACAGGGGTCACTGAAGCTTTCTTT. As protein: CASSLGTGVTEAFF.

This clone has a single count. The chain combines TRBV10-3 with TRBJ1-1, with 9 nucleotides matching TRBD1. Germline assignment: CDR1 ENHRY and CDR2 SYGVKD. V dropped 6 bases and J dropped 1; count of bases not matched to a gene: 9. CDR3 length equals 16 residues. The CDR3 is CAISRDRDLRNTEAFF. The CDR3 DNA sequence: TGTGCCATCAGCCGGGACAGGGATTTGCGGAACACTGAAGCTTTCTTT.

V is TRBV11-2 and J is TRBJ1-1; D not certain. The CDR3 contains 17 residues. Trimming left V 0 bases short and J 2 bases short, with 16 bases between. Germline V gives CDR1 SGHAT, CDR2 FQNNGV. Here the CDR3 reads CASSLDGGIGINTEAFF. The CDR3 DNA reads TGTGCCAGCAGCTTAGATGGAGGGATAGGGATTAACACTGAAGCTTTCTTT.

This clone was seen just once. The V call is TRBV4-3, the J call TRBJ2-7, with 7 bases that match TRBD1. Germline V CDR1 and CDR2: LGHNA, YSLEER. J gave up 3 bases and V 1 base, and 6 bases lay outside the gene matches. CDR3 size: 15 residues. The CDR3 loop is CASSQARDSRYEQYF. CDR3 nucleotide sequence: TGCGCCAGCAGCCAAGCCCGGGACAGCCGCTACGAGCAGTACTTC.

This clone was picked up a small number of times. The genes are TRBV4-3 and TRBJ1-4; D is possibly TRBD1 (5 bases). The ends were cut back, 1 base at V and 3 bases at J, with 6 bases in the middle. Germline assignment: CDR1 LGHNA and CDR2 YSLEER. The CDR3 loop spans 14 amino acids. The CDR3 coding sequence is TGCGCCAGCAGCCAAGGGGGGGCTAATGAAAAACTGTTTTTT. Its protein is CASSQGGANEKLFF.

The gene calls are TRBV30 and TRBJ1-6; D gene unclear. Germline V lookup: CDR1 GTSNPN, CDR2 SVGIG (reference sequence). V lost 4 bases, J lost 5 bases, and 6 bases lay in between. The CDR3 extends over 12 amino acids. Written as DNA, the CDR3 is TGTGCCTGGAACGGGGATAATTCACCCCTCCACTTT. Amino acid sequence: CAWNGDNSPLHF. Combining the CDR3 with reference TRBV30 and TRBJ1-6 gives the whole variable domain SQTIHQWPATLVQPVGSPLSLECTVEGTSNPNLYWYRQAAGRGLQLLFYSVGIGQISSEVPQNLSASRPQDRQFILSSKKLLLSDSGFYLCAWNGDNSPLHFGNGTRLTVT.

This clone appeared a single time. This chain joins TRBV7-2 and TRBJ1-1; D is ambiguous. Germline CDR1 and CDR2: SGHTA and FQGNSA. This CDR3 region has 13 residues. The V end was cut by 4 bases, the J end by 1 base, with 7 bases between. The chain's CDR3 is CASSSMRNTEAFF. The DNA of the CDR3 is TGTGCCAGCAGCTCCATGCGGAACACTGAAGCTTTCTTT. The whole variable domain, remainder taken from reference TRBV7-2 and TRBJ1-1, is GAGVSQSPSNKVTEKGKDVELRCDPISGHTALYWYRQSLGQGLEFLIYFQGNSAPDKSGLPSDRFSAERTGGSVSTLTIQRTQQEDSAVYLCASSSMRNTEAFFGQGTRLTVV.

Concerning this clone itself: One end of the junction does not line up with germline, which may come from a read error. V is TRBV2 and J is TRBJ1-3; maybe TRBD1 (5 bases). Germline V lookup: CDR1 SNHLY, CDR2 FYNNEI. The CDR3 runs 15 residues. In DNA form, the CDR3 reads TGTGCCAGCAGGGAAGGGACTGCGAGCGGAAACACCATATATTTT. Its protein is CASREGTASGNTIYF. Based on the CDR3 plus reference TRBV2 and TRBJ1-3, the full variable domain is EPEVTQTPSHQVTQMGQEVILRCVPISNHLYFYWYRQILGQKVEFLVSFYNNEISEKSEIFDDQFSVERPDGSNFTLKIRSTKLEDSAMYFCASREGTASGNTIYFGEGSWLTVV.

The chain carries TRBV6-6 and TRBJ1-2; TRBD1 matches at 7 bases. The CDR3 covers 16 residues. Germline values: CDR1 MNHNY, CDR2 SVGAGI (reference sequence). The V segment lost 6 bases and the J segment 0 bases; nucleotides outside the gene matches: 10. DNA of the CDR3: TGTGCCAGCAGCCCGAATCCGGGACAGACTAACTATGGCTACACCTTC. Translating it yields CASSPNPGQTNYGYTF.

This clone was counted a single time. CDR3: CASSRQRQREKLFF. In nucleotides, the CDR3 is TGTGCCAGTAGTAGACAACGCCAAAGGGAAAAACTGTTTTTT. The rearrangement links TRBV19 to TRBJ1-4; D gene uncertain. Trimming stripped 4 bases from V and 8 bases from J, with 14 bases between. The CDR3 covers 14 residues. CDR1 is LNHDA and CDR2 is SQIVND in the germline V gene (reference sequence). Combining the CDR3 with reference TRBV19 and TRBJ1-4 gives the whole variable domain DGGITQSPKYLFRKEGQNVTLSCEQNLNHDAMYWYRQDPGQGLRLIYYSQIVNDFQKGDIAEGYSVSREKKESFPLTVTSAQKNPTAFYLCASSRQRQREKLFFGSGTQLSVL.

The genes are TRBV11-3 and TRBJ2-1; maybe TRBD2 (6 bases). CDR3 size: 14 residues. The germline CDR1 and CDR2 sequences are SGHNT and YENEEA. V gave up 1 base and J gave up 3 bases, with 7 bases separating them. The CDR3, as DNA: TGTGCCAGCAGCTTAGGGGGGGTCTACAATGAGCAGTTCTTC. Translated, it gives CASSLGGVYNEQFF.

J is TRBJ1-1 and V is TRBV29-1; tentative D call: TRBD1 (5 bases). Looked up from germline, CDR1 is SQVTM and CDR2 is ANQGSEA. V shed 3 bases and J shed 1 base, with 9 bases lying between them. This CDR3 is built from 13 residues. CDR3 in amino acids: CSVELQANTEAFF. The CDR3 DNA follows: TGCAGCGTTGAGTTACAGGCGAACACTGAAGCTTTCTTT.

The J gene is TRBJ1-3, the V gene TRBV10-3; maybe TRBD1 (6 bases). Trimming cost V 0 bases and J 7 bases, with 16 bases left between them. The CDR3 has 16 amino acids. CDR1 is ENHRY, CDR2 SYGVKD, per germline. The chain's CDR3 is CAISESAGVYANTIYF. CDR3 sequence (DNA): TGTGCCATCAGTGAGTCGGCAGGGGTATATGCCAACACCATATATTTT.

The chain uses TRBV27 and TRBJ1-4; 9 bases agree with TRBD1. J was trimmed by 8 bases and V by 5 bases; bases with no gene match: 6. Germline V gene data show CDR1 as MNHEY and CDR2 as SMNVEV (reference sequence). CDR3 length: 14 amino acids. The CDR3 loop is CASSQQGAGEKLFF. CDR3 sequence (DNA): TGTGCCAGCAGTCAACAGGGGGCGGGGGAAAAACTGTTTTTT.

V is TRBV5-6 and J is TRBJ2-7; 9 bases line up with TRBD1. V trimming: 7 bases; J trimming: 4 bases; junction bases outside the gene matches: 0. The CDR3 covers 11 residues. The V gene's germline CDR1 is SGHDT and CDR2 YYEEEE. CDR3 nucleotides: TGTGCCAGCGACAGGGGGTACGAGCAGTACTTC. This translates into CASDRGYEQYF.

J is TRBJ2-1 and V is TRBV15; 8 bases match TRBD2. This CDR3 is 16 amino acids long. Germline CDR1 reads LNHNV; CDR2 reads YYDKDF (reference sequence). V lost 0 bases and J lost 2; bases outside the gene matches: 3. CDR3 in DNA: TGTGCCACCAGCAGAGAATCAGCGGGGGCCTACAATGAGCAGTTCTTC. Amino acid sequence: CATSRESAGAYNEQFF.

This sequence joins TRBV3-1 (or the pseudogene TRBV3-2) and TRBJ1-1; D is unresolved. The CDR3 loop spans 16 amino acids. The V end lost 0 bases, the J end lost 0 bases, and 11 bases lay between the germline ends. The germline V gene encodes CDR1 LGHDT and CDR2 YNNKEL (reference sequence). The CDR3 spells CASSQEYFTVNTEAFF. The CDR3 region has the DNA TGTGCCAGCAGCCAAGAATACTTTACAGTGAACACTGAAGCTTTCTTT.

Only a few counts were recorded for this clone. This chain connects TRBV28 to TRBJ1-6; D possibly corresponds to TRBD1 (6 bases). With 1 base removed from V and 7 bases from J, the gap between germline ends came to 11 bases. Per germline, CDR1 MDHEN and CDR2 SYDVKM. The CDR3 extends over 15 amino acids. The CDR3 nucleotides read TGTGCCAGCAGTTTATTGGCCGGACAGAATTCACCCCTCCACTTT. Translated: CASSLLAGQNSPLHF. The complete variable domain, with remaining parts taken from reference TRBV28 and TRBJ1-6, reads DVKVTQSSRYLVKRTGEKVFLECVQDMDHENMFWYRQDPGLGLRLIYFSYDVKMKEKGDIPEGYSVSREKKERFSLILESASTNQTSMYLCASSLLAGQNSPLHFGNGTRLTVT.

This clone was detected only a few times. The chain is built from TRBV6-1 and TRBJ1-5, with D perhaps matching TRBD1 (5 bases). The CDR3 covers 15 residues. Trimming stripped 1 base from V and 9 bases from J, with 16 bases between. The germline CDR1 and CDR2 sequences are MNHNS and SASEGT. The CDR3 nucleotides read TGTGCCAGCAGTGAAGAAGGAACAGGCCTGGGGCCCCAGCATTTT. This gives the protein CASSEEGTGLGPQHF.